The rows below give T cell receptor beta chains drawn from one sample of a study of T cells in Graves' hyperthyroidism and ophthalmopathy. MiXCR, run by TCRdb on the multiplex PCR reads, gives a single entry per CDR3 protein. The top ten hold about half of the sample, which has 450,000 to 600,000 distinct CDR3 sequences, just under 20% seen once. Source material: blood. The source of these receptors is a man aged 40-55 years with Graves' ophthalmopathy. Both conserved end residues are part of each CDR3. A D gene is named only where the DNA matches it firmly. Size tells how often a clone was seen (once, few, many) or the class of an expanded clone, and some rows leave it out.

clone size: many; J gene: TRBJ1-5; D gene: -; V gene: TRBV7-2; CDR3 protein: CASSPAGTTNQPQHF; CDR3 DNA: TGTGCCAGCAGCCCCGCCGGGACCACCAATCAGCCCCAGCATTTT
clone size: -; J gene: TRBJ1-1; D gene: -; V gene: TRBV5-1; CDR3 protein: CASSLEFANTEAFF; CDR3 DNA: TGCGCCAGCAGCTTGGAATTTGCGAACACTGAAGCTTTCTTT
clone size: few; J gene: TRBJ2-7; D gene: -; V gene: TRBV27; CDR3 protein: CASSFRTGKGGAYEQYF; CDR3 DNA: TGTGCCAGCAGTTTTAGAACCGGGAAGGGGGGGGCCTACGAGCAGTACTTC
clone size: few; J gene: TRBJ2-7; D gene: TRBD2; V gene: TRBV20-1; CDR3 protein: CSARDLGTSSYEQYF; CDR3 DNA: TGCAGTGCTAGAGATCTCGGGACTAGCTCCTACGAGCAGTACTTC
clone size: -; J gene: TRBJ2-5; D gene: TRBD2; V gene: TRBV9; CDR3 protein: CASSPGTSETQYF; CDR3 DNA: TGTGCCAGCAGCCCAGGGACTAGCGAAACCCAGTACTTC
clone size: many; J gene: TRBJ1-2; D gene: TRBD1; V gene: TRBV30; CDR3 protein: CAWIQGGNYGYTF; CDR3 DNA: TGTGCCTGGATCCAGGGGGGTAACTATGGCTACACCTTC
clone size: -; J gene: TRBJ2-7; D gene: TRBD1; V gene: TRBV30; CDR3 protein: CAWRGQGVNEQYF; CDR3 DNA: TGTGCCTGGAGAGGGCAGGGGGTCAACGAGCAGTACTTC
clone size: few; J gene: TRBJ2-1; D gene: -; V gene: TRBV18; CDR3 protein: CASSSPGNEQFF; CDR3 DNA: TGTGCCAGCTCATCGCCAGGTAATGAGCAGTTCTTC
clone size: -; J gene: TRBJ2-1; D gene: TRBD2; V gene: TRBV19; CDR3 protein: CASRTSGDVYNEQFF; CDR3 DNA: TGTGCCAGTAGGACTAGCGGGGACGTCTACAATGAGCAGTTCTTC
clone size: -; J gene: TRBJ2-7; D gene: TRBD2; V gene: TRBV5-1; CDR3 protein: CASRASGYEQYF; CDR3 DNA: TGCGCCAGCAGGGCTAGCGGGTACGAGCAGTACTTC
clone size: -; J gene: TRBJ2-1; D gene: -; V gene: TRBV20-1; CDR3 protein: CSARGGAENNEQFF; CDR3 DNA: TGCAGTGCTAGAGGGGGGGCCGAGAACAATGAGCAGTTCTTC
clone size: few; J gene: TRBJ1-5; D gene: -; V gene: TRBV27; CDR3 protein: CASSPWEGAHQPQHF; CDR3 DNA: TGTGCCAGCAGTCCCTGGGAAGGGGCCCATCAGCCCCAGCATTTT
clone size: few; J gene: TRBJ2-2; D gene: -; V gene: TRBV9; CDR3 protein: CASSVEPDRTGELFF; CDR3 DNA: TGTGCCAGCAGCGTAGAACCGGATCGAACCGGGGAGCTGTTTTTT
clone size: few; J gene: TRBJ2-5; D gene: -; V gene: TRBV10-1; CDR3 protein: CASSPRARQETQYF; CDR3 DNA: TGCGCCAGCAGTCCCCGGGCAAGACAAGAGACCCAGTACTTC
clone size: -; J gene: TRBJ1-5; D gene: -; V gene: TRBV6-1; CDR3 protein: CASSPSGTRDQPQHF; CDR3 DNA: TGTGCCAGCTCCCCCTCCGGGACTAGGGATCAGCCCCAGCATTTT
clone size: -; J gene: TRBJ1-6; D gene: -; V gene: TRBV3-1; CDR3 protein: CASSQDGSYGSPLHF; CDR3 DNA: TGTGCCAGCAGCCAGGATGGGTCGTATGGGTCACCCCTCCACTTT
clone size: many; J gene: TRBJ2-3; D gene: TRBD2; V gene: TRBV20-1; CDR3 protein: CSAGTSGRTDTQYF; CDR3 DNA: TGCAGTGCGGGGACTAGCGGGCGGACAGATACGCAGTATTTT
clone size: -; J gene: TRBJ2-1; D gene: -; V gene: TRBV28; CDR3 protein: CASSLYGGLSYNEQFF; CDR3 DNA: TGTGCCAGCAGTTTATATGGGGGGCTTTCCTACAATGAGCAGTTCTTC
clone size: many; J gene: TRBJ1-5; D gene: -; V gene: TRBV20-1; CDR3 protein: CSARVDGRLYQPQHF; CDR3 DNA: TGCAGTGCTAGGGTGGACGGGCGCCTGTATCAGCCCCAGCATTTT
clone size: few; J gene: TRBJ1-2; D gene: -; V gene: TRBV30; CDR3 protein: CAWSSGQWGYTF; CDR3 DNA: TGTGCCTGGAGTTCGGGGCAGTGGGGCTACACCTTC
clone size: few; J gene: TRBJ1-3; D gene: -; V gene: TRBV27; CDR3 protein: CASFGQNRNTIYF; CDR3 DNA: TGTGCCAGCTTCGGACAGAATCGAAACACCATATATTTT
clone size: many; J gene: TRBJ2-1; D gene: -; V gene: TRBV11-2; CDR3 protein: CASSLDSMSPAYNEQFF; CDR3 DNA: TGTGCCAGCAGCTTAGATTCCATGTCGCCAGCCTACAATGAGCAGTTCTTC
clone size: many; J gene: TRBJ2-5; D gene: -; V gene: TRBV6-5; CDR3 protein: CASSYSMEGGGYQETQYF; CDR3 DNA: TGTGCCAGCAGTTACTCGATGGAGGGGGGGGGCTACCAAGAGACCCAGTACTTC
clone size: many; J gene: TRBJ1-2; D gene: -; V gene: TRBV20-1; CDR3 protein: CSARGRGGDYGYTF; CDR3 DNA: TGCAGTGCTAGGGGCAGGGGAGGGGACTATGGCTACACCTTC
clone size: many; J gene: TRBJ1-5; D gene: -; V gene: TRBV7-9; CDR3 protein: CASSLEGSQPQHF; CDR3 DNA: TGTGCCAGCAGCTTAGAGGGGTCTCAGCCCCAGCATTTT
clone size: -; J gene: TRBJ2-5; D gene: TRBD2; V gene: TRBV11-2; CDR3 protein: CASGYPPTGTSGRSRETQYF; CDR3 DNA: TGTGCCAGCGGATACCCCCCTACCGGGACTAGCGGGAGATCCAGAGAGACCCAGTACTTC
clone size: -; J gene: TRBJ2-7; D gene: -; V gene: TRBV13; CDR3 protein: CASSSTSRSYEQYF; CDR3 DNA: TGTGCCAGCAGCTCCACTAGTCGCTCCTACGAGCAGTACTTC
clone size: -; J gene: TRBJ2-4; D gene: -; V gene: TRBV18; CDR3 protein: CASSPLTGVLAKNIQYF; CDR3 DNA: TGTGCCAGCTCACCACTCACGGGAGTACTAGCCAAAAACATTCAGTACTTC
clone size: -; J gene: TRBJ2-3; D gene: TRBD2; V gene: TRBV20-1; CDR3 protein: CSVEPIAGDDPTDTQYF; CDR3 DNA: TGCAGTGTAGAGCCGATAGCGGGAGATGATCCCACAGATACGCAGTATTTT
clone size: -; J gene: TRBJ1-2; D gene: -; V gene: TRBV20-1; CDR3 protein: CSASPSGTYGYTF; CDR3 DNA: TGCAGTGCTAGTCCCTCCGGGACCTATGGCTACACCTTC
clone size: many; J gene: TRBJ1-2; D gene: -; V gene: TRBV11-1; CDR3 protein: CASSLGGTAHGYTF; CDR3 DNA: TGTGCCAGCAGCTTAGGTGGAACAGCGCATGGCTACACCTTC
clone size: once; J gene: TRBJ2-7; D gene: TRBD1; V gene: TRBV3-1; CDR3 protein: CASSQGGQGASEQYF; CDR3 DNA: TGTGCCAGCAGCCAAGGTGGACAGGGGGCGTCCGAGCAGTACTTC
clone size: many; J gene: TRBJ1-1; D gene: -; V gene: TRBV30; CDR3 protein: CASSKGPGTEAFF; CDR3 DNA: TGTGCCTCATCAAAGGGGCCCGGTACTGAAGCTTTCTTT
clone size: few; J gene: TRBJ2-3; D gene: TRBD2; V gene: TRBV6-2/TRBV6-3; CDR3 protein: CASSLLGLAGTPDTQYF; CDR3 DNA: TGTGCCAGCAGTCTCCTGGGACTAGCGGGAACCCCAGATACGCAGTATTTT
clone size: -; J gene: TRBJ2-4; D gene: TRBD2; V gene: TRBV20-1; CDR3 protein: CSATFRPGLAGGKNIQYF; CDR3 DNA: TGCAGTGCTACCTTCCGGCCTGGACTAGCGGGGGGCAAAAACATTCAGTACTTC
clone size: few; J gene: TRBJ2-5; D gene: TRBD2; V gene: TRBV5-1; CDR3 protein: CASRGSGMNLETQYF; CDR3 DNA: TGCGCCAGCAGGGGGAGCGGGATGAATTTAGAGACCCAGTACTTC
clone size: -; J gene: TRBJ2-3; D gene: TRBD2; V gene: TRBV10-1; CDR3 protein: CASSQERGDTDTQYF; CDR3 DNA: TGCGCCAGCAGTCAGGAGCGGGGGGACACAGATACGCAGTATTTT
clone size: few; J gene: TRBJ2-3; D gene: TRBD2; V gene: TRBV27; CDR3 protein: CASSPLLAGLSDTQYF; CDR3 DNA: TGTGCCAGCAGTCCCTTACTAGCGGGCCTATCAGATACGCAGTATTTT
clone size: few; J gene: TRBJ1-6; D gene: TRBD1; V gene: TRBV2; CDR3 protein: CASSERGRGNSPLHF; CDR3 DNA: TGTGCCAGCAGTGAAAGGGGCAGGGGGAATTCACCCCTCCACTTT
clone size: many; J gene: TRBJ2-7; D gene: TRBD1; V gene: TRBV6-1; CDR3 protein: CASSHNRGPGSPSYEQYF; CDR3 DNA: TGTGCCAGCAGTCATAACAGGGGCCCCGGATCGCCCTCCTACGAGCAGTACTTC
clone size: many; J gene: TRBJ1-4; D gene: -; V gene: TRBV28; CDR3 protein: CASSTRPPLGTNEKLFF; CDR3 DNA: TGTGCCAGCAGTACAAGACCCCCGTTAGGAACTAATGAAAAACTGTTTTTT
clone size: few; J gene: TRBJ2-7; D gene: -; V gene: TRBV6-5; CDR3 protein: CASSYSVGNEQYF; CDR3 DNA: TGTGCCAGCAGTTACTCGGTTGGGAACGAGCAGTACTTC
clone size: few; J gene: TRBJ1-2; D gene: TRBD1; V gene: TRBV6-1; CDR3 protein: CASSEPRQGGYGYTF; CDR3 DNA: TGTGCCAGCAGTGAACCCCGACAGGGAGGCTATGGCTACACCTTC
clone size: -; J gene: TRBJ2-1; D gene: -; V gene: TRBV28; CDR3 protein: CASPPSGAVYNEQFF; CDR3 DNA: TGTGCCAGCCCCCCGTCTGGGGCAGTTTACAATGAGCAGTTCTTC
clone size: many; J gene: TRBJ2-7; D gene: -; V gene: TRBV20-1; CDR3 protein: CSASRVSPYEQYF; CDR3 DNA: TGCAGTGCCTCCCGGGTCTCACCCTACGAGCAGTACTTC